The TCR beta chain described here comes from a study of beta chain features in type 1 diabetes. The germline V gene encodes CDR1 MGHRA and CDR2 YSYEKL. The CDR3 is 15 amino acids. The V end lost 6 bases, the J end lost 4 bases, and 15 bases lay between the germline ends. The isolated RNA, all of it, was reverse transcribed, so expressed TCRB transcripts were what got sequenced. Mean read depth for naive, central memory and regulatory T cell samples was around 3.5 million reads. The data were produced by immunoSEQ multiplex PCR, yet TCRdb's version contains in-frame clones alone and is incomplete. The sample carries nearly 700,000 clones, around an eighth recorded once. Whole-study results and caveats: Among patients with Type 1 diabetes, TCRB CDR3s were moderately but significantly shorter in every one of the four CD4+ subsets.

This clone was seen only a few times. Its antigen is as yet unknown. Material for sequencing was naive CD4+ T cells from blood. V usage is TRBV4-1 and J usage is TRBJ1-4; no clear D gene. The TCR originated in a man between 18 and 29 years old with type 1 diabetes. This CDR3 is CASRPSGRNNEKLFF. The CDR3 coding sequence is TGCGCCAGCAGGCCAAGCGGGAGGAATAATGAAAAACTGTTTTTT.